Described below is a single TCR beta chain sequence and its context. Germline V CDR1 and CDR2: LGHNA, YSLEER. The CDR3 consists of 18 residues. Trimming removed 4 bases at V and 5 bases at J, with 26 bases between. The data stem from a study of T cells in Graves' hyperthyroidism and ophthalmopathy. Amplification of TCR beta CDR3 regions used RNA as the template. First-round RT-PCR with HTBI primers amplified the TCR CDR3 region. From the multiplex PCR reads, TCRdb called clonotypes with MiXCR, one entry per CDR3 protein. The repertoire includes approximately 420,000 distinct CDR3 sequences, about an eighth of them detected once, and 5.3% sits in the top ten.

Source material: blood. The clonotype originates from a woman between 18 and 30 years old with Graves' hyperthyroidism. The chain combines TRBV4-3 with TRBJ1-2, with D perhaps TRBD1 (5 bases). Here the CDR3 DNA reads TGCGCCAGCAGCCCGGACGCCGATTCAGGGACGGGGTTTTATGGCTACACCTTC. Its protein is CASSPDADSGTGFYGYTF.